This TCR beta chain came from a study of blood T cell repertoires in COVID-19. CDR3 length equals 14 residues. Germline V gene lookup returns CDR1 SEHNR and CDR2 FQNEAQ (reference sequence). V was clipped by 10 bases and J by 4 bases, with 19 bases between them. Sequenced by immunoSEQ multiplex PCR; TCRdb stores in-frame clones only, minus some. The sample shows about 100,000 clones, 91% of them seen only once. Sequences were obtained from peripheral blood. The receptor was derived from a man between 18 and 29 years old with acute or convalescent COVID-19. The chain uses TRBV7-9 and TRBJ1-1, with D possibly matching TRBD1 (5 bases). The CDR3 sequence is CATSLGGEITEAFF. The DNA of the CDR3 is TGTGCCACCTCACTCGGGGGAGAAATCACTGAAGCTTTCTTT.